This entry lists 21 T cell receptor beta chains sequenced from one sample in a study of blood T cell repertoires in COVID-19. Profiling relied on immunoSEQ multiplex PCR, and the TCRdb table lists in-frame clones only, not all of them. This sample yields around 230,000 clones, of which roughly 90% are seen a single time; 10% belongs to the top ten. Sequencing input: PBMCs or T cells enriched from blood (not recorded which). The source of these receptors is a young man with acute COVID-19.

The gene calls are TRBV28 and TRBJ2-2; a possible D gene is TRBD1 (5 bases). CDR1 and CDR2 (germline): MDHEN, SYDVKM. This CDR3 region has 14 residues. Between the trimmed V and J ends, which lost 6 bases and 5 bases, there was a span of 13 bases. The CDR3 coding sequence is TGTGCCAGCAGCAGCACAGGTGGGACCGGGGAGCTGTTTTTT. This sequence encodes CASSSTGGTGELFF.

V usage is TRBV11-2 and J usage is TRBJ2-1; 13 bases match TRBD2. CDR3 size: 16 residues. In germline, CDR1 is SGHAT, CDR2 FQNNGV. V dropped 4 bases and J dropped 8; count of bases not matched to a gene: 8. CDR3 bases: TGTGCCAGCAGCTCGAGCGGGACTAGCGGGATCGATGAGCAGTTCTTC. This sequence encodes CASSSSGTSGIDEQFF.

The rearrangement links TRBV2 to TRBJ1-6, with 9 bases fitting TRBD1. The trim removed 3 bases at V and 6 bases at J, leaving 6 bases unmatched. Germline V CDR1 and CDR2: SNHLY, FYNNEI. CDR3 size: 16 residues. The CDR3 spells CASSDRDRVANSPLHF. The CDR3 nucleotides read TGTGCCAGCAGTGACCGGGACAGGGTCGCTAATTCACCCCTCCACTTT.

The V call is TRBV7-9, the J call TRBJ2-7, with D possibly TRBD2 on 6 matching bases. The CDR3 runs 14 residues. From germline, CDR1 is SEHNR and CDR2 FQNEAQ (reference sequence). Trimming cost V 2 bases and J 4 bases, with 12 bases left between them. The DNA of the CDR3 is TGTGCCAGCAGCTTACCGGGAGAGGGTTACGAGCAGTACTTC. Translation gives CASSLPGEGYEQYF.

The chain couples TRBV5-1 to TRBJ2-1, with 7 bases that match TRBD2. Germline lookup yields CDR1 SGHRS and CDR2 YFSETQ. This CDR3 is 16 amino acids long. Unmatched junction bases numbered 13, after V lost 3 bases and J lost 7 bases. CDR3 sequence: CASSSTGTTLRNEQFF. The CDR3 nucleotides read TGCGCCAGCAGCTCAACCGGGACTACCTTGAGGAATGAGCAGTTCTTC.

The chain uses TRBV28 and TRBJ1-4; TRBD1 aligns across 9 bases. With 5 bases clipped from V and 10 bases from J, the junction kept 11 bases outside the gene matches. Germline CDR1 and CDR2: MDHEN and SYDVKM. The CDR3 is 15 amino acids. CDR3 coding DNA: TGTGCCAGCAGTCTAAGGACAGGGGATTCTCTAAAACTGTTTTTT. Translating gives CASSLRTGDSLKLFF.

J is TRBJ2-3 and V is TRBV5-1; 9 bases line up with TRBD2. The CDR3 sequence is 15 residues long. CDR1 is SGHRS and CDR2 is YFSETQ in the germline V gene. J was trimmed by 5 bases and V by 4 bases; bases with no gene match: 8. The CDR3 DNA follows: TGCGCCAGCAGCGGAGGGACTAGCCCCGGAGATACGCAGTATTTT. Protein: CASSGGTSPGDTQYF.

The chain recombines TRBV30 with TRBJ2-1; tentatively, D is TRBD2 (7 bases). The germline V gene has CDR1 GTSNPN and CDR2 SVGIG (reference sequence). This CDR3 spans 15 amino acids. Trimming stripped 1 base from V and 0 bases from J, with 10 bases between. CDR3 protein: CAWSEGGSSYNEQFF. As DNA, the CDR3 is TGTGCCTGGAGTGAGGGGGGGAGCTCCTACAATGAGCAGTTCTTC.

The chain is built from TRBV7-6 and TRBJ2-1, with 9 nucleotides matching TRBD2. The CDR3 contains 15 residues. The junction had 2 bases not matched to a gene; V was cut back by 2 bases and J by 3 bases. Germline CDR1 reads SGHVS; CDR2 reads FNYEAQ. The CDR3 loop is CASSLSSGSYNEQFF. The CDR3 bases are TGTGCCAGCAGCTTAAGTAGCGGGAGCTACAATGAGCAGTTCTTC.

This chain's CDR3 is CASSLFAAGGYMNTEAFF. CDR3 in DNA: TGTGCCAGCAGCTTGTTCGCGGCAGGGGGCTATATGAACACTGAAGCTTTCTTT. This rearrangement joins TRBV5-6 to TRBJ1-1, with TRBD1 matching over 8 bases. Trimming removed 1 base from V and 0 bases from J; junction bases left unmatched: 11. Per the germline V gene, CDR1 is SGHDT and CDR2 is YYEEEE. This CDR3 comprises 18 residues.

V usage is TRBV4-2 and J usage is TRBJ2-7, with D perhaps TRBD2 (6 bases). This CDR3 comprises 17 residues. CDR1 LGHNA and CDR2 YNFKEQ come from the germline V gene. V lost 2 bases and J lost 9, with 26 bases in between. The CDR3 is CASSQPTRGRPTWGQYF. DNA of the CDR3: TGTGCCAGCAGCCAACCGACGAGAGGGAGGCCCACTTGGGGGCAGTACTTC.

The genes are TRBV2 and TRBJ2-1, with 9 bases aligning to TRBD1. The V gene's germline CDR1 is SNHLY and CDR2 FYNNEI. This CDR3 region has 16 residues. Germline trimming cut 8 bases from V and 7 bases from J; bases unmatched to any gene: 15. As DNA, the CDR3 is TGTGCCAGCTCCTACCCCGGGGACAGGGAGTCGAATGAGCAGTTCTTC. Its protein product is CASSYPGDRESNEQFF.

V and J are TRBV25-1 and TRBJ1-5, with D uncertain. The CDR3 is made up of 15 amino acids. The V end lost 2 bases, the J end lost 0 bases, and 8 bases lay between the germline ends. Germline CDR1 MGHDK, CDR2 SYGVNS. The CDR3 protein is CASSELPVSNQPQHF. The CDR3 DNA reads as TGTGCCAGCAGTGAACTCCCAGTTAGCAATCAGCCCCAGCATTTT.

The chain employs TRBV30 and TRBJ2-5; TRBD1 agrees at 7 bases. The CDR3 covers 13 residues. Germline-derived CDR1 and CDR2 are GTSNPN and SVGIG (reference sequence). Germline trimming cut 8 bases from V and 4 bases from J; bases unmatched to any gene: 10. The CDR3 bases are TGTGCCCGGGACAGCCCAAATTTAGAGACCCAGTACTTC. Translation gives CARDSPNLETQYF.

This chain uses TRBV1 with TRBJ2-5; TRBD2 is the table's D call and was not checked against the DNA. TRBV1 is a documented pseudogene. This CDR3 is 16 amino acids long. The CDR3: CTSTGLARAIQETQYF. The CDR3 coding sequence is TGCACCAGCACCGGACTAGCGCGAGCCATCCAAGAGACCCAGTACTTC.

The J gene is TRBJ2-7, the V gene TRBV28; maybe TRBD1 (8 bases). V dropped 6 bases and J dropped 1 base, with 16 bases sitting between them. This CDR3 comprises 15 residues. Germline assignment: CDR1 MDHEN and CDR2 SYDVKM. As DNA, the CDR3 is TGTGCCAGCAGGGGGGGGGACAGGATATCCTACGAGCAGTACTTC. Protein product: CASRGGDRISYEQYF. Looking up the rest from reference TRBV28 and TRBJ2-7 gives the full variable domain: DVKVTQSSRYLVKRTGEKVFLECVQDMDHENMFWYRQDPGLGLRLIYFSYDVKMKEKGDIPEGYSVSREKKERFSLILESASTNQTSMYLCASRGGDRISYEQYFGPGTRLTVT.

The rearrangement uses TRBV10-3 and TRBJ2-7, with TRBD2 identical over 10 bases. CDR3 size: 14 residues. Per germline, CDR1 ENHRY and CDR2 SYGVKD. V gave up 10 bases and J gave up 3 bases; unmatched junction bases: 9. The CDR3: CATKGLADYYEQYF. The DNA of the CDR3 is TGTGCCACGAAAGGACTAGCGGACTACTACGAGCAGTACTTC.

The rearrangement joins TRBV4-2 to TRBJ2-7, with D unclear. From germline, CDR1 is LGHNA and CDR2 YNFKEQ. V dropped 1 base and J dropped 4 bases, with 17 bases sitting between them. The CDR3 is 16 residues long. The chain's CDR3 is CASSQVRELHSYEQYF. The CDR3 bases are TGTGCCAGCAGCCAAGTAAGAGAACTTCACTCGTACGAGCAGTACTTC.

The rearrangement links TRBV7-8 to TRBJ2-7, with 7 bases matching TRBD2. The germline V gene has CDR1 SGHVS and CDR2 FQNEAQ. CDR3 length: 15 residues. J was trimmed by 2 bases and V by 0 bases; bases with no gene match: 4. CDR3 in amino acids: CASSLAGGSPYEQYF. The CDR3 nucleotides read TGTGCCAGCAGCTTAGCGGGAGGGTCCCCCTACGAGCAGTACTTC.

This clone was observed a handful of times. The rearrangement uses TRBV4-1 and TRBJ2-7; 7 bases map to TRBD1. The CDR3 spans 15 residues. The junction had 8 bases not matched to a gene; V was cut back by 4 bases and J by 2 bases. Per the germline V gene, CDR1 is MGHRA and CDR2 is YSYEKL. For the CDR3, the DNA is TGCGCCAGCAGCCTACTAATAGGGACAGCCTACGAGCAGTACTTC. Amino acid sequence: CASSLLIGTAYEQYF.

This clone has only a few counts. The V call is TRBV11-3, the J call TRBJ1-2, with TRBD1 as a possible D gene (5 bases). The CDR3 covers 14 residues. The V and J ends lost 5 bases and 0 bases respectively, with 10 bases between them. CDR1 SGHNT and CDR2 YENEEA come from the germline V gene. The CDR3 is CASSLRGSNYGYTF. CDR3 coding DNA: TGTGCCAGCAGCCTCCGGGGGTCTAACTATGGCTACACCTTC.